This record concerns one T cell receptor beta chain sequence. Its antigen is currently unknown. This entry belongs to a study of T cell responses to AZD1222 COVID-19 vaccine. About the study: Combined were second doses at about 4 or about 12 weeks.

Germline V gene lookup returns CDR1 MGHRA and CDR2 YSYEKL. There are 14 residues in the CDR3. V lost 1 base and J 3 bases, leaving 9 bases between the germline ends. Study-wide points: Seropositivity was recorded at baseline in only six AZD1222 recipients. Across spike, vaccine-associated CD4 TCRs were found, dominant at 160-218 and 743-854. Possibly, clonal diversity was underestimated; donors were largely white British and included more females.

The data were produced by immunoSEQ multiplex PCR, yet TCRdb's version contains in-frame clones alone and is incomplete. The table lists under 150,000 clones, under 95% of them singletons. The genes are TRBV4-1 and TRBJ2-5; weak D call: TRBD2 (5 bases). The sample was peripheral blood, taken on day 0 of AZD1222 vaccination. The receptor comes from an adult in good health. The CDR3 DNA reads TGCGCCAGCAGCCAAGGAGGGCCAGAAGAGACCCAGTACTTC. Its translation is CASSQGGPEETQYF.